This section outlines one T cell receptor (beta chain) sequence together with its context. Its matching antigen is unknown. These data are taken from a study of monozygotic twins with inflammatory bowel disease. The germline gives CDR1 LGHDT, CDR2 YNNKEL (reference sequence). This CDR3 region has 18 residues. The authors used approximately 3.5 ug of total RNA per TCR library. From the 5' RACE reads, TCRdb lists one entry per CDR3 protein and no DNA. The sample has approximately 330,000 distinct CDR3 sequences. Study results and limitations: Varied immunosuppressive treatments among patients may have increased repertoire variability. Healthy co-twins showed greater TCRbeta diversity (inverse Simpson) than IBD patients.

This TCR came from a human donor with ulcerative colitis or Crohn's disease, or a healthy co-twin of an affected twin (not recorded which). The sample was blood. The rearrangement uses TRBV3-1 and TRBJ2-1; TCRdb calls TRBD1, which cannot be checked without DNA. The CDR3 sequence: CASSQDLFGGDLGNEQFF.